What follows is one T cell receptor beta chain and its context. Researchers amplified the TCR beta CDR3 regions from RNA transcripts. First-round RT-PCR with HTBI primers amplified the TCR CDR3 region. One entry per CDR3 protein, called by TCRdb with MiXCR from the multiplex PCR reads. Of about 360,000 distinct CDR3 sequences listed, around a quarter were seen once; the top ten hold about 73%. The data are from a study of T cells in Graves' hyperthyroidism and ophthalmopathy. Sequenced: blood. The source of this sequence is a man aged 50 or older with Graves' hyperthyroidism.

CDR3 DNA sequence: TGTGCCAGCAGCGTAGAGGGATTCCAAGAGACCCAGTACTTC. Encoded protein: CASSVEGFQETQYF. The chain employs TRBV9 and TRBJ2-5; D is unclear. Germline assignment: CDR1 SGDLS and CDR2 YYNGEE. This CDR3 spans 14 amino acids. V lost 0 bases and J 1 base, leaving 7 bases between the germline ends.